Listed below are T cell receptor beta chains from one sample, sequenced in a study of post-analysis software for immune sequencing data. TCRdb recomputed calls from the PCR reads with MiXCR, one row per CDR3 protein. Of fewer than 900,000 distinct CDR3 sequences in the sample, 46% were seen once. Specimen: blood. These receptors all come from a girl aged 10 to 17 with multiple sclerosis. CDR3s include the opening cysteine and the closing phenylalanine or tryptophan. Fields, in order: CDR3 length, J gene, D gene, V gene, clone size, CDR3 DNA, CDR3 protein. The D gene is left open where the match is weak. Size is omitted from some rows. Given values are once, few, many or a class for expanded clones.

length: 14; J: TRBJ2-1; D: -; V: TRBV20-1; size: -; DNA: TGCAGTGTCAAGGAGTTAGCGGACCACAATGAGCAGTTCTTC; CDR3: CSVKELADHNEQFF
length: 16; J: TRBJ1-2; D: TRBD1; V: TRBV7-2; size: -; DNA: TGTGCCAGCAGCTTAGGGGGAGGACAGGCCAGCTATGGCTACACCTTC; CDR3: CASSLGGGQASYGYTF
length: 15; J: TRBJ1-2; D: TRBD1; V: TRBV7-2; size: -; DNA: TGTGCCAGCAGCCCGGACAGGGCGACTAACTATGGCTACACCTTC; CDR3: CASSPDRATNYGYTF
length: 15; J: TRBJ2-5; D: TRBD2; V: TRBV12-3/TRBV12-4; size: few; DNA: TGTGCCAGCAGTCCCGAGGGACTAGTGGAGGAGACCCAGTACTTC; CDR3: CASSPEGLVEETQYF
length: 16; J: TRBJ2-7; D: -; V: TRBV20-1; size: -; DNA: TGCAGTGCTTTTGCCCCCCTCGGGGCCAGATCCTACGAGCAGTACTTC; CDR3: CSAFAPLGARSYEQYF
length: 16; J: TRBJ2-1; D: TRBD2; V: TRBV4-2; size: few; DNA: TGTGCCAGCAGCCAGCTTACTAGCGGGAGCCACAATGAGCAGTTCTTC; CDR3: CASSQLTSGSHNEQFF
length: 14; J: TRBJ2-4; D: -; V: TRBV13; size: -; DNA: TGTGCCAGCAGCTTAGGCCGAGGGCTGGACATTCAGTACTTC; CDR3: CASSLGRGLDIQYF
length: 14; J: TRBJ2-7; D: -; V: TRBV18; size: few; DNA: TGTGCCAGCTCACCGGGGTACAGCTCCTACGAGCAGTACTTC; CDR3: CASSPGYSSYEQYF
length: 14; J: TRBJ1-5; D: TRBD1; V: TRBV30; size: -; DNA: TGTGCCCGGAGTGCAGGGGGAACGGGTCAGCCCCAGCATTTT; CDR3: CARSAGGTGQPQHF
length: 15; J: TRBJ2-5; D: TRBD2; V: TRBV9; size: -; DNA: TGTGCCAGCAGCCCTAGCGGGAGGCCTCAAGAGACCCAGTACTTC; CDR3: CASSPSGRPQETQYF
length: 15; J: TRBJ2-7; D: TRBD2; V: TRBV3-1; size: -; DNA: TGTGCCAGCAGCCAACGGGTAGCGGGAGGGTCCGAGCAGTACTTC; CDR3: CASSQRVAGGSEQYF
length: 15; J: TRBJ1-5; D: -; V: TRBV7-2; size: once; DNA: TGTGCCAGCAGCTTAGGCCAAGGAGGCTATCAGCCCCAGCATTTT; CDR3: CASSLGQGGYQPQHF
length: 17; J: TRBJ2-7; D: -; V: TRBV2; size: -; DNA: TGTGCCAGCAAGCCGAACCCGACTAGTCCCAAATCCTACGAGCAGTACTTC; CDR3: CASKPNPTSPKSYEQYF